This record covers a single TCR beta chain. No antigen is known for it. These data come from a study of shared clonotypes between healthy human individuals. Study-level background: Donors had three CD4 naive, three CD4 memory, two CD8 naive and one CD8 memory plate apiece.

Points from the study as a whole: A generally larger estimated richness was seen in naive subsets than in memory subsets.

Donors were healthy HIV-negative adults without recent acute infections or vaccinations. CDR1 and CDR2 (germline): SGHRS, YFSETQ. Trimming shortened V by 0 bases and J by 0 bases, and 7 bases separated the two germline ends. This CDR3 is built from 15 residues. The data were produced by immunoSEQ multiplex PCR, yet TCRdb's version contains in-frame clones alone and is incomplete. Of around 510,000 clones in the sample, about 96% were seen once. The V and J genes are TRBV5-1 and TRBJ1-5; possibly TRBD1 for D (5 bases). Sample: naive CD4+ T cells sorted from blood. Stated subset: CD45RA+ positively selected. This sequence was found in a woman aged 25 to 39 in good health. CDR3 residues: CASSLGQGSNQPQHF. The CDR3 DNA is TGCGCCAGCAGCTTGGGGCAGGGTAGCAATCAGCCCCAGCATTTT.